These 3 T cell receptor beta chains share one sample of origin, sequenced in a study of cytomegalovirus exposure and HLA in healthy donors. Researchers ran the PCR with 60 Vbeta and 13 Jbeta primers. The assay was immunoSEQ multiplex PCR, and TCRdb's table has in-frame clones only and misses some. The sample records about 170,000 clones, approximately 84% being singletons. What was sequenced was PBMCs. These receptors were collected from a woman in her forties or fifties in good health and CMV-seropositive.

V gene TRBV27 combines with J gene TRBJ1-2, with 10 bases fitting TRBD1. V lost 6 bases, J lost 8 bases, and 12 bases stayed unmatched. The CDR3 is 15 residues long. Germline V lookup: CDR1 MNHEY, CDR2 SMNVEV (reference sequence). The chain's CDR3 is CASSLAFGTGDGYTF. The DNA for the CDR3 is TGTGCCAGCAGCCTTGCCTTTGGGACAGGGGACGGCTACACCTTC.

The chain recombines TRBV4-3 with TRBJ1-3, with TRBD1 identical over 8 bases. This CDR3 is built from 15 residues. V dropped 2 bases and J dropped 6; count of bases not matched to a gene: 6. Germline CDR1 is LGHNA and CDR2 is YSLEER. The DNA for the CDR3 is TGCGCCAGCAGCCAAATCACAGGGGGAGAAAACACCATATATTTT. This translates into CASSQITGGENTIYF.

This rearrangement joins TRBV28 to TRBJ2-1, with 7 bases aligning to TRBD2. After removal of 4 bases from V and 16 bases from J, the junction contained 16 bases not matched to a gene. Germline assignment: CDR1 MDHEN and CDR2 SYDVKM. This CDR3 is built from 14 residues. The CDR3 region has the DNA TGTGCCAGCAGTTCATTAGAGCAAGGCGGGAGAGGTTTCTTC. This sequence encodes CASSSLEQGGRGFF.